This T cell receptor beta chain was sequenced for a study of T-cell memory formation after mild COVID-19 (dated by TCRdb to the early 2020s). Background on the whole study: Most TCR sequence clusters were specific to one of the two donors. The cohort comprised two young, previously healthy adult volunteers, one female and one male. In a couple of donors, T-cell clones that expanded and contracted after mild COVID-19 were followed by sequencing TCRalpha and TCRbeta repertoires longitudinally. Results the study describes overall, beyond this receptor: The study included only a couple of mild cases, and larger cohorts that include severe cases with pre-infection samples were judged to be necessary. Contracting CD4+ clones were found mainly in CM and EM memory subsets, while CD8+ clones were enriched in EMRA. Clones that contracted from day 15 to 85 showed balanced CD4/CD8 phenotypes, whereas a second wave of clones that expanded from day 15 to 37 leaned towards CD4+. Whether the second-wave clones peaking on day 37 were SARS-CoV-2 specific was not confirmed. Some responding clones were found in pre-infection memory, which suggests that pre-existing cross-reactive memory T cells took part in the SARS-CoV-2 response.

Measured from the cysteine to the phenylalanine, the CDR3 is 15 residues long. This entry keeps only the CDR3 DNA: 45 bases, framed from base 1. V is reduced by 3 bases and J by 2 bases, leaving a spacing of 14 bases between them. CDR1 and CDR2 are read off the germline V gene as SGDLS and YYNGEE. Ficoll-Paque density gradient centrifugation was the method used to isolate PBMCs. Comments on this clonotype: Its antigen is not yet known. Per-nucleotide qualities are absent, and no much larger clonotype sits a single base away.

Sequencing relied on an Illumina NovaSeq 6000. Using 5'RACE with constant-segment primers, TCRalpha and TCRbeta cDNA libraries were constructed, with sample barcodes and unique molecular identifiers added in the process. Trizol reagent was used to extract RNA from every sample. Libraries were amplified in two PCR steps, with a second sample barcode and Illumina TruSeq adapters added in the second step. Sequencing of the libraries was done on an Illumina NovaSeq, producing 2 x 150 bp paired-end reads. Under the source paper's analysis protocol: With migec v1.2.7, reads were demultiplexed and then collapsed into UMI-guided consensus sequences. Using mixcr v2.1.11, the UMI consensuses were aligned to TRA and TRB V and J templates and assembled into clonotypes. Expanded or contracted clonotypes were those called significant by both edgeR and NoisET, with noise models trained on biological replicates. For edgeR calls, the thresholds were a false discovery rate-adjusted p below 0.01 and a log2 fold-change of 1. As an exploratory analysis of dynamics, max-normalized trajectories of the 1000 most abundant clonotypes were examined by PCA with hierarchical clustering. The CD4 or CD8 phenotype of responding clones was assigned using the separately sequenced CD4+ and CD8+ repertoires. The public sequencing data were trimmed at Q25 with fastp and processed into clonotypes with MiXCR by TCRdb, which kept only in-frame beta chains. CDR3 protein duplicates are merged, each entry listing the most common genes and DNA. Clone size and V and J calls follow TCRdb, not the original study. The sample data list about 90,000 distinct CDR3 sequences, and 13% of these were observed just once. The ten top clones hold about 29% of the sample.

Sequencing was carried out using PBMCs or a T cell subset sorted from them (not recorded which). This receptor was taken from an adult woman who had mild COVID-19 (a few samples of this study predate the infection). The sample titles of this study are shuffled in the database, so cell type and time point are left out; the donor was told from shared clones. This chain is built from TRBV9 and TRBJ1-1; TRBD1 might be the D gene, on 5 matching bases. This receptor carries the CDR3 CASSARDYLNTEAFF. At the DNA level, the sequence is TGTGCCAGCAGCGCGAGGGACTACTTAAACACTGAAGCTTTCTTT.